These 18 T cell receptor beta chains were sequenced from one sample in a study of blood T cell repertoires in COVID-19. Profiling relied on immunoSEQ multiplex PCR, and the TCRdb table lists in-frame clones only, not all of them. Of roughly 570,000 clones in the sample, approximately 88% were seen once. What was sequenced was peripheral blood. Receptors originate from a woman between 50 and 59 years old with COVID-19, enrolled during active disease.

The chain joins TRBV19 to TRBJ2-3; 11 bases are a match to TRBD2. The trim removed 2 bases at V and 6 bases at J, leaving 10 bases unmatched. CDR3 size: 17 residues. Germline values: CDR1 LNHDA, CDR2 SQIVND (reference sequence). The CDR3 DNA sequence: TGTGCCAGTAGTATACCCTCTAGCGGGGGGATAGGGGATACGCAGTATTTT. It translates to CASSIPSSGGIGDTQYF.

The rearrangement joins TRBV5-1 to TRBJ2-3, with TRBD2 matching over 11 bases. The CDR3 is made up of 16 amino acids. CDR1 is SGHRS, CDR2 YFSETQ, per germline. Unmatched junction bases numbered 3, after V lost 3 bases and J lost 0 bases. The CDR3 DNA is TGCGCCAGCAGCTGGGGACTAGCGGCTAGCACAGATACGCAGTATTTT. As protein: CASSWGLAASTDTQYF.

The chain links TRBV24-1 to TRBJ1-2; 11 bases fit TRBD1. Looked up from germline, CDR1 is KGHDR and CDR2 is SFDVKD. This CDR3 has 13 residues. Trimming at V came to 5 bases and at J to 10 bases, leaving 5 bases not matched to a gene. CDR3 loop: CATSARTGGDYTF. CDR3 nucleotides: TGTGCCACCAGTGCCCGGACAGGGGGCGACTACACCTTC.

The V gene is TRBV2, the J gene TRBJ1-6, with 10 nucleotides matching TRBD1. The germline CDR1 and CDR2 sequences are SNHLY and FYNNEI. V shed 8 bases, J shed 10 bases, and the junction held 5 bases outside the gene matches. CDR3 length: 13 residues. The CDR3 here is CASVGQGPSPLHF. In nucleotides, the CDR3 is TGTGCCAGCGTGGGACAGGGGCCCTCACCCCTCCACTTT. The variable domain in full, completed from reference TRBV2 and TRBJ1-6, reads EPEVTQTPSHQVTQMGQEVILRCVPISNHLYFYWYRQILGQKVEFLVSFYNNEISEKSEIFDDQFSVERPDGSNFTLKIRSTKLEDSAMYFCASVGQGPSPLHFGNGTRLTVT.

The sample holds one count of this clone. This sequence joins TRBV9 and TRBJ1-5; tentative D call: TRBD1 (5 bases). Germline CDR1 and CDR2: SGDLS and YYNGEE. This CDR3 spans 15 amino acids. V lost 2 bases and J lost 3, with 12 bases in between. CDR3 sequence (DNA): TGTGCCAGCAGCGTTCGGACACCCCTCAATCAGCCCCAGCATTTT. Amino acid sequence: CASSVRTPLNQPQHF.

V usage is TRBV7-9 and J usage is TRBJ2-1; TRBD2 matches 10 bases. Losses at the gene ends were 4 bases for V and 2 bases for J; bases not matched to a gene: 2. The CDR3 extends over 15 amino acids. Germline V gene lookup returns CDR1 SEHNR and CDR2 FQNEAQ (reference sequence). CDR3 DNA: TGTGCCAGCAGCTCCAGCGGGGGGGCCTACAATGAGCAGTTCTTC. This gives the protein CASSSSGGAYNEQFF.

The rearrangement joins TRBV7-2 to TRBJ1-2; maybe TRBD1 (5 bases). Germline loops: CDR1 SGHTA, CDR2 FQGNSA. This CDR3 spans 12 amino acids. V was trimmed by 1 base and J by 7 bases, leaving 7 bases between them. CDR3 sequence (DNA): TGTGCCAGCAGCTTAGGGGGGGGTGGCTACACCTTC. It translates to CASSLGGGGYTF.

The rearrangement joins TRBV28 to TRBJ1-1, with D tentatively TRBD1 (6 bases). Trimming shortened V by 5 bases and J by 6 bases, and 31 bases separated the two germline ends. CDR3 size: 19 residues. Germline lookup yields CDR1 MDHEN and CDR2 SYDVKM. The CDR3, as DNA: TGTGCCAGCAGTCCCCTCTGGGGGCGAGGGGGTCGGCACTTATCTGAAGCTTTCTTT. Translating gives CASSPLWGRGGRHLSEAFF.

V and J are TRBV30 and TRBJ2-2, with 7 bases fitting TRBD1. With 7 bases clipped from V and 2 bases from J, the junction kept 4 bases outside the gene matches. The germline CDR1 and CDR2 sequences are GTSNPN and SVGIG (reference sequence). The CDR3 consists of 13 residues. This CDR3 is CALGQFNTGELFF. DNA for the CDR3: TGTGCCTTGGGACAGTTCAACACCGGGGAGCTGTTTTTT.

V gene TRBV30 combines with J gene TRBJ1-4, with TRBD1 as a possible D gene (5 bases). V lost 5 bases to trimming and J lost 1 base, with 11 bases between them. There are 14 residues in the CDR3. Germline V lookup: CDR1 GTSNPN, CDR2 SVGIG (reference sequence). CDR3: CAWGRGGTNEKLFF. CDR3 DNA: TGTGCCTGGGGTCGGGGGGGAACTAATGAAAAACTGTTTTTT.

The chain combines TRBV5-1 with TRBJ1-1, with TRBD1 matching 7 bases. The CDR3 length is 16 residues. Germline CDR1 is SGHRS and CDR2 is YFSETQ. Losses at the gene ends were 4 bases for V and 6 bases for J; bases not matched to a gene: 15. Here the CDR3 reads CASSLGTAQAVSEAFF. DNA for the CDR3: TGCGCCAGCAGCCTAGGGACAGCCCAGGCGGTCTCTGAAGCTTTCTTT. Variable domain in full (rest from reference TRBV5-1 and TRBJ1-1): KAGVTQTPRYLIKTRGQQVTLSCSPISGHRSVSWYQQTPGQGLQFLFEYFSETQRNKGNFPGRFSGRQFSNSRSEMNVSTLELGDSALYLCASSLGTAQAVSEAFFGQGTRLTVV.

The rearrangement joins TRBV19 to TRBJ1-2; TRBD1 is a possible D gene (6 bases). Trimming shortened V by 5 bases and J by 8 bases, and 15 bases separated the two germline ends. The CDR3 is made up of 13 amino acids. Germline CDR1 reads LNHDA; CDR2 reads SQIVND (reference sequence). In DNA, the CDR3 is TGTGCCAGTAGTCCACGGACAGTCGAGGGCTACACCTTC. Translating gives CASSPRTVEGYTF.

CDR3 nucleotide sequence: TGCGCCAGCAGCGCAGGGACTAGCGGGGAGCAGTTCTTC. Its translation: CASSAGTSGEQFF. The chain uses TRBV10-1 and TRBJ2-1; 12 bases match TRBD2. The CDR3 spans 13 residues. The germline CDR1 and CDR2 sequences are WNHNN and SYGVQD (reference sequence). Germline trimming cut 6 bases from V and 10 bases from J; bases unmatched to any gene: 4.

This chain uses TRBV9 with TRBJ2-1; TRBD2 aligns across 7 bases. There are 17 residues in the CDR3. V was pared by 4 bases and J by 10 bases, with 20 bases of the junction left unmatched. The V gene's germline CDR1 is SGDLS and CDR2 YYNGEE. CDR3 sequence: CASSNFREANLQKEQFF. The CDR3 nucleotides are TGTGCCAGCAGCAATTTTCGGGAGGCCAACCTCCAGAAGGAGCAGTTCTTC.

V is TRBV25-1 and J is TRBJ1-2, with 7 bases that match TRBD1. The V gene end was trimmed by 8 bases and the J gene end by 5 bases; junction bases not matched to a gene: 5. The CDR3 consists of 12 residues. Looked up from germline, CDR1 is MGHDK and CDR2 is SYGVNS. The CDR3: CASRGTAYGYTF. For the CDR3, the DNA is TGTGCCAGCCGTGGGACAGCATATGGCTACACCTTC.

The chain is built from TRBV30 and TRBJ1-1, with TRBD1 as a possible D gene (5 bases). CDR1 is GTSNPN and CDR2 is SVGIG in the germline V gene (reference sequence). The CDR3 runs 14 residues. V was cut by 0 bases and J by 0 bases, with 8 bases left in between. In nucleotides, the CDR3 is TGTGCCTGGAGTGTCGGACAAATGAACACTGAAGCTTTCTTT. It translates to CAWSVGQMNTEAFF.

The rearrangement joins TRBV5-4 to TRBJ1-4; TRBD1 matches at 8 bases. The CDR3 loop spans 14 amino acids. The germline gives CDR1 SGHNT, CDR2 YYREEE (reference sequence). Trimming at V came to 10 bases and at J to 8 bases, leaving 13 bases not matched to a gene. CDR3 in amino acids: CAAQTRGPEEKLFF. As DNA, the CDR3 is TGTGCCGCCCAAACCAGGGGGCCGGAGGAAAAACTGTTTTTT.

The V and J genes are TRBV21-1 and TRBJ2-2; the table's D call, TRBD2, has no DNA check behind it. TRBV21-1 is tagged as a pseudogene. The length of the CDR3 is 16 residues. Written as DNA, the CDR3 is TGTGCCAGCAGCAAAGGGGAGGGGAGGGACACCGGGGAGCTGTTTTTT. Residues: CASSKGEGRDTGELFF.